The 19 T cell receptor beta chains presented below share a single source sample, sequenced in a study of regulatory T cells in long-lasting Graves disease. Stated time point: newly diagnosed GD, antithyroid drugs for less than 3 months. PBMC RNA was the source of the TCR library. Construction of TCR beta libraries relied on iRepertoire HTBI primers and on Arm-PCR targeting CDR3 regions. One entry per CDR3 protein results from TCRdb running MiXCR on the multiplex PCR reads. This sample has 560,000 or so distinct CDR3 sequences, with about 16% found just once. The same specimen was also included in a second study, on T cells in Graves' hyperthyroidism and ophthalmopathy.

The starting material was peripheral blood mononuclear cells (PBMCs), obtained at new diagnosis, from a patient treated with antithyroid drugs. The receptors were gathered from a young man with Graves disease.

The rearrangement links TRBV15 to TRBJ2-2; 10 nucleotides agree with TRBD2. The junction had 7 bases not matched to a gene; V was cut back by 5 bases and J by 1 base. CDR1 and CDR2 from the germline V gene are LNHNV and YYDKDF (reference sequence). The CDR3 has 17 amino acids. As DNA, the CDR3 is TGTGCCACCAGCGGTGAAAGCGGGGGGGAGAACACCGGGGAGCTGTTTTTT. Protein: CATSGESGGENTGELFF.

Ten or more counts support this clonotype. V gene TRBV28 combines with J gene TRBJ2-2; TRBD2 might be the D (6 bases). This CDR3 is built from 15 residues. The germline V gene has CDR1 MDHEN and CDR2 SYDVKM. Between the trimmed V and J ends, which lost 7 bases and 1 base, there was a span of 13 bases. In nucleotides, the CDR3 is TGTGCCAGCAACAAAGCGGGTGGGAACACCGGGGAGCTGTTTTTT. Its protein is CASNKAGGNTGELFF.

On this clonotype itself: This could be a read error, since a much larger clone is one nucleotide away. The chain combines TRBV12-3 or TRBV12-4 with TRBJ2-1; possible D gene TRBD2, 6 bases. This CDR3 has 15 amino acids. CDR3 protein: CASSWGLLVDNEQLF. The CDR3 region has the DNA TGTGCCAGCAGTTGGGGACTCCTGGTCGACAATGAGCAGCTCTTC.

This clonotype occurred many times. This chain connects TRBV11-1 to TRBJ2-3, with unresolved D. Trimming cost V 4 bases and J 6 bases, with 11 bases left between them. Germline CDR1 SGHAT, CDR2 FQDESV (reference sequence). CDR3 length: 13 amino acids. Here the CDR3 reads CASSSPLLDTQYF. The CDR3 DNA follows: TGTGCCAGCAGCTCCCCCCTCCTTGATACGCAGTATTTT.

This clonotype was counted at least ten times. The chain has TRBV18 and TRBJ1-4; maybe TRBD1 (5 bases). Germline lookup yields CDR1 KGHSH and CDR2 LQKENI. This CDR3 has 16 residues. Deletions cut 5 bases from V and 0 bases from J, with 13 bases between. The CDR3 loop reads CASSTGTYATNEKLFF. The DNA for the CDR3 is TGTGCCAGCTCAACCGGGACGTACGCAACTAATGAAAAACTGTTTTTT.

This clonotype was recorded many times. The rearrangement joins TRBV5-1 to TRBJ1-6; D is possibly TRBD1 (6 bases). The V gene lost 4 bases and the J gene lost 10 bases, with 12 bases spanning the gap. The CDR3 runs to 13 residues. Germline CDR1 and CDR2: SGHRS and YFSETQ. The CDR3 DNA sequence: TGCGCCAGCAGCCCAGGGGTCGAGTCACCCCTCCACTTT. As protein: CASSPGVESPLHF.

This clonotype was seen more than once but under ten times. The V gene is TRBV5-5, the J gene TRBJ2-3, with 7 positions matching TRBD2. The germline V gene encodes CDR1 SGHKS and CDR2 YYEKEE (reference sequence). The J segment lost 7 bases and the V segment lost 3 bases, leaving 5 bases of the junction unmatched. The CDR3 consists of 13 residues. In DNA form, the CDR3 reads TGTGCCAGCAGCTGGGGGGGATTGAATACGCAGTATTTT. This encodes CASSWGGLNTQYF.

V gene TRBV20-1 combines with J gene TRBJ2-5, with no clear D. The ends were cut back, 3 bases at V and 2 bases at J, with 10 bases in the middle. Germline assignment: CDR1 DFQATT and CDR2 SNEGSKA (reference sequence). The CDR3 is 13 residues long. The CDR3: CSASSRSQETQYF. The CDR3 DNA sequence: TGCAGTGCTAGTTCAAGGTCACAAGAGACCCAGTACTTC.

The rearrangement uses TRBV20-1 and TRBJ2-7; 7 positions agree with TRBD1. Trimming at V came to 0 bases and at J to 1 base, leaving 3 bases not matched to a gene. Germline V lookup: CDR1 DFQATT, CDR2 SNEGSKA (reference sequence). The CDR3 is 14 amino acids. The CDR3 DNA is TGCAGTGCTAGAGATCTACAGGGGTCCTACGAGCAGTACTTC. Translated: CSARDLQGSYEQYF.

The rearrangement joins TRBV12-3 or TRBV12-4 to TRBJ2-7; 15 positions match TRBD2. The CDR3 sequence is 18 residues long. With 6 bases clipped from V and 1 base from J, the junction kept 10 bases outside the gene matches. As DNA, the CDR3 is TGTGCCAGCAGCAAAAGGCCGGGACTAGCGGGAGGATCCTACGAGCAGTACTTC. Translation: CASSKRPGLAGGSYEQYF.

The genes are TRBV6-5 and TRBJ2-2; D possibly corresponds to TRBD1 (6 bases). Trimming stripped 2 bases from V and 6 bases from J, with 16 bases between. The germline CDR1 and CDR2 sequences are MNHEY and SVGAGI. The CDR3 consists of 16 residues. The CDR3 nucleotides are TGTGCCAGCAGTTACACAGCAGGGGCGCGTCCCGGGGAGCTGTTTTTT. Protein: CASSYTAGARPGELFF.

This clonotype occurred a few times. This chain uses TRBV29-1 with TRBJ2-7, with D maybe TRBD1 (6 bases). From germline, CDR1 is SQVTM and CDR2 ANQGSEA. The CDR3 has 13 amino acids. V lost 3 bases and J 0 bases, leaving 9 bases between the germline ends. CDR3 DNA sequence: TGCAGCGTTGAGGACAGTCACTCCTACGAGCAGTACTTC. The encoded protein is CSVEDSHSYEQYF.

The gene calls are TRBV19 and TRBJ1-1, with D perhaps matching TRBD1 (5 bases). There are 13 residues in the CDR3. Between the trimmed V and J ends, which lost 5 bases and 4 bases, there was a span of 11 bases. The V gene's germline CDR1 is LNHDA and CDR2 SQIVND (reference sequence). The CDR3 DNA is TGTGCCAGTAGTTATCGGGGGGTCACTGAAGCTTTCTTT. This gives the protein CASSYRGVTEAFF.

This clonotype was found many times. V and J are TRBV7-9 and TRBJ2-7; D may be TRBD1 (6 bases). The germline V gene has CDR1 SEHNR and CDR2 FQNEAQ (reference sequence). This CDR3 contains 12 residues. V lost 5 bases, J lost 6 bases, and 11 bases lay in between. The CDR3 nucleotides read TGTGCCAGCAGCCAACGGACAGCCGAGCAGTACTTC. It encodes CASSQRTAEQYF.

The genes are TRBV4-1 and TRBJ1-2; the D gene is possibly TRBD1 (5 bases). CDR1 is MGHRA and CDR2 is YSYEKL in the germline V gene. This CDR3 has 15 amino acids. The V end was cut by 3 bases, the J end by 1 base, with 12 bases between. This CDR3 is CASSQKGPFNYGYTF. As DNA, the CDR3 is TGCGCCAGCAGCCAGAAGGGACCCTTTAACTATGGCTACACCTTC.

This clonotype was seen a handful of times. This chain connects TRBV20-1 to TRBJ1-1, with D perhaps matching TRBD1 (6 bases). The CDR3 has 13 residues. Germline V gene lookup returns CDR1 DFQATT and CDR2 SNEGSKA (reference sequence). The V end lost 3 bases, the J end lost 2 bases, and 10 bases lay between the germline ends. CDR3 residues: CSARPGTNTEAFF. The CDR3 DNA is TGCAGTGCTAGGCCGGGGACAAACACTGAAGCTTTCTTT.

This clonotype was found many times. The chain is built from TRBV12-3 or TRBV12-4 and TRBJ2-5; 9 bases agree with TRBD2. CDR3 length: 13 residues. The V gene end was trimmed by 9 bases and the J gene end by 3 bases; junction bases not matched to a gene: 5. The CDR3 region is CASRLAGEETQYF. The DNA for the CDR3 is TGTGCCAGTCGTTTAGCGGGAGAAGAGACCCAGTACTTC.

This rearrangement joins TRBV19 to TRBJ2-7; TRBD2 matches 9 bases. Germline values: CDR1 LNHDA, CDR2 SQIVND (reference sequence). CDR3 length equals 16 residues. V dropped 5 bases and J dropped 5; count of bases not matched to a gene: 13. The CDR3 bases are TGTGCCAGTAGTCCTTTTAGCGGGAGCCGGAGTAACGAGCAGTACTTC. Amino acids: CASSPFSGSRSNEQYF.

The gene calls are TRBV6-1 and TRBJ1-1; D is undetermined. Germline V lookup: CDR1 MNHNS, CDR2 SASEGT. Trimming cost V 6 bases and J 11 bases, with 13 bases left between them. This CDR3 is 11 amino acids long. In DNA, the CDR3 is TGTGCCAGCAGAGTAGTTGAGACGGCTTTCTTT. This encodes CASRVVETAFF.